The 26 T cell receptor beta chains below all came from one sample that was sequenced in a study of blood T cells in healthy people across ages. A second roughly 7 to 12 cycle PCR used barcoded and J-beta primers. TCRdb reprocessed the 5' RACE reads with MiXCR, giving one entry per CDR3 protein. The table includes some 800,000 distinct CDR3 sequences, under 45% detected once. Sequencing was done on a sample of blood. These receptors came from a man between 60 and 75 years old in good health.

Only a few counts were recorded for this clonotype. CDR3 sequence (DNA): TGTGCCAGCGGTATCCCCCTCTATGGCTACACCTTC. This translates into CASGIPLYGYTF. The rearrangement links TRBV6-6 to TRBJ1-2; D call uncertain. The V gene's germline CDR1 is MNHNY and CDR2 SVGAGI (reference sequence). This CDR3 is 12 amino acids long. Between the trimmed V and J ends, which lost 8 bases and 4 bases, there was a span of 11 bases.

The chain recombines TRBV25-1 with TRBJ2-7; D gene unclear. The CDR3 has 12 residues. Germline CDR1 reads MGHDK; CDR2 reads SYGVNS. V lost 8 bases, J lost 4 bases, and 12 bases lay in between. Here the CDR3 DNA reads TGTGCCAGCCTCATGGCACGTTACGAGCAGTACTTC. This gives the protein CASLMARYEQYF.

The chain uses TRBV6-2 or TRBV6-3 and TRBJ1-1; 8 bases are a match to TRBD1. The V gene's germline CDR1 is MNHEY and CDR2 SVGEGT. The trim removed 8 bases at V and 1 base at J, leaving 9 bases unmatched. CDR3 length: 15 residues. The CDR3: CASFLTGAANTEAFF. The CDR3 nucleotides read TGTGCCAGCTTCCTGACAGGGGCTGCGAACACTGAAGCTTTCTTT.

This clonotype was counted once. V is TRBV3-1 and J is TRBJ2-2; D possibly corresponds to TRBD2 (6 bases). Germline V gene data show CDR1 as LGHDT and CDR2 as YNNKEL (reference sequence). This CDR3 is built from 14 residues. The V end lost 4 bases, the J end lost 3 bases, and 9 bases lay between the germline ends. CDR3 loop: CASSRGLHTGELFF. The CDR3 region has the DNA TGTGCCAGCAGCCGAGGACTACACACCGGGGAGCTGTTTTTT.

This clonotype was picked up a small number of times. CDR3 sequence: CASSRQNLPYNEQFF. CDR3 DNA sequence: TGTGCCAGCAGCCGACAGAATCTCCCCTACAATGAGCAGTTCTTC. The rearrangement uses TRBV7-2 and TRBJ2-1, with a weak D call TRBD1 (5 bases). This CDR3 region has 15 residues. V lost 5 bases and J 2 bases, leaving 13 bases between the germline ends. The V gene's germline CDR1 is SGHTA and CDR2 FQGNSA.

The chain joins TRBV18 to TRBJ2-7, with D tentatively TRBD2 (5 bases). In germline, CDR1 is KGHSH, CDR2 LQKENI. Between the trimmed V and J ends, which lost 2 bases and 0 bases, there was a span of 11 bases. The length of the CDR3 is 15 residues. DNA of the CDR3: TGTGCCAGCTCACCAGGAGGATATGGCTCCTACGAGCAGTACTTC. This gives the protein CASSPGGYGSYEQYF.

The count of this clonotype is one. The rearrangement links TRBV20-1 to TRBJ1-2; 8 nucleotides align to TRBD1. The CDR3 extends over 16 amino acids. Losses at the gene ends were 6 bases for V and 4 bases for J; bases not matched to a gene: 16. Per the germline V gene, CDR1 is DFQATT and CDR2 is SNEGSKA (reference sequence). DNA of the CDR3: TGCAGTGCGAGGAGTCAGGGGGCGCGACTGGCCTATGGCTACACCTTC. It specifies CSARSQGARLAYGYTF.

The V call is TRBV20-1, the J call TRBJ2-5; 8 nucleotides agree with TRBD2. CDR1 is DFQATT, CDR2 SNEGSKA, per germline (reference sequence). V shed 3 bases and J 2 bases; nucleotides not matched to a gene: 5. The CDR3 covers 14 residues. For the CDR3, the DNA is TGCAGTGCTAGGAAAGGCGGGGGGCAAGAGACCCAGTACTTC. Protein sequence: CSARKGGGQETQYF.

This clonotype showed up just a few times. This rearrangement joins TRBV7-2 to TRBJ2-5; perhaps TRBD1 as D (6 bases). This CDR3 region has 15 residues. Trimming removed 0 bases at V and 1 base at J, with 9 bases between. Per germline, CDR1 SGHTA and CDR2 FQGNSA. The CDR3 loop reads CASSLAHRVQETQYF. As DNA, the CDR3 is TGTGCCAGCAGCTTAGCGCACAGGGTCCAAGAGACCCAGTACTTC.

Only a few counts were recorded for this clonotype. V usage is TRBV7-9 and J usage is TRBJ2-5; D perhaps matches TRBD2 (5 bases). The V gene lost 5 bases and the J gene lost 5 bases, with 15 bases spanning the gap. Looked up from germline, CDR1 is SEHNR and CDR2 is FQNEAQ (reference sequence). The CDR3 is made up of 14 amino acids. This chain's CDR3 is CASSVSRGFETQYF. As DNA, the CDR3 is TGTGCCAGCAGCGTATCCCGGGGATTTGAGACCCAGTACTTC.

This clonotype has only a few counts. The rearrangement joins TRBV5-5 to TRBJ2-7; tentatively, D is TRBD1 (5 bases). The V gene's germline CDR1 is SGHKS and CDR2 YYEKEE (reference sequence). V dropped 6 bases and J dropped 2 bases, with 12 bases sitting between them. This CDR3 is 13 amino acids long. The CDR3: CASTTQDTYEQYF. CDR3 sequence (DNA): TGTGCCAGCACAACCCAGGACACCTACGAGCAGTACTTC. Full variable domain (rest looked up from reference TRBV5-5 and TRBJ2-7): DAGVTQSPTHLIKTRGQQVTLRCSPISGHKSVSWYQQVLGQGPQFIFQYYEKEERGRGNFPDRFSARQFPNYSSELNVNALLLGDSALYLCASTTQDTYEQYFGPGTRLTVT.

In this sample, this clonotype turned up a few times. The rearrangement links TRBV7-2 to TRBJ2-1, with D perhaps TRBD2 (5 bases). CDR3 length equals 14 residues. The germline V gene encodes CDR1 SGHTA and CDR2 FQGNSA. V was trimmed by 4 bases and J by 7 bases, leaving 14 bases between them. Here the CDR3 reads CASSYLASGNEQFF. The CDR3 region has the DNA TGTGCCAGCAGCTACCTAGCTTCCGGGAATGAGCAGTTCTTC.

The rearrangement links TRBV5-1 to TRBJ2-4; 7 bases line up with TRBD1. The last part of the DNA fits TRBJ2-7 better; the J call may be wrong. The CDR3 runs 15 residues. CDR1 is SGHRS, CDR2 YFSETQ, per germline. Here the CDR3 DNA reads TGCGCCAGCAGCCCTGCCGGCAGGGGGACAGACGAGCAGTACTTC. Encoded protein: CASSPAGRGTDEQYF.

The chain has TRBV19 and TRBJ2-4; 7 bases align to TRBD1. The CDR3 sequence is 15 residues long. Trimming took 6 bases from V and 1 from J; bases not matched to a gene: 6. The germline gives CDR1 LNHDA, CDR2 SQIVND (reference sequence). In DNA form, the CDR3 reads TGTGCCAGTAGCATGACAGGGATGGCCAAAAACATTCAGTACTTC. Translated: CASSMTGMAKNIQYF.

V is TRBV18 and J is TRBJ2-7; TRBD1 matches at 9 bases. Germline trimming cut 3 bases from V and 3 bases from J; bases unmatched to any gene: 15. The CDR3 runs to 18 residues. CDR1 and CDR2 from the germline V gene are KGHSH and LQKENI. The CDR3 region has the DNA TGTGCCAGCTCACCCTTGACATACCGGGACAGGGCGGGCTACGAGCAGTACTTC. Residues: CASSPLTYRDRAGYEQYF.

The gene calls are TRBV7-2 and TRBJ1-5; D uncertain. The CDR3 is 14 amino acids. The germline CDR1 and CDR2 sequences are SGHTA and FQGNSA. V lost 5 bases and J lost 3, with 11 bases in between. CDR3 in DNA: TGTGCCAGCAGCAACATACCGAACAATCAGCCCCAGCATTTT. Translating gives CASSNIPNNQPQHF.

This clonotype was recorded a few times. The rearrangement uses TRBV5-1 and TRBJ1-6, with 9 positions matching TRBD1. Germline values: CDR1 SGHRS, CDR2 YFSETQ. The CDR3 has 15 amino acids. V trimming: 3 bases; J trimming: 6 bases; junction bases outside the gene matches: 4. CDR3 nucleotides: TGCGCCAGCAGCTACGGACAGGGGATTAATTCACCCCTCCACTTT. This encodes CASSYGQGINSPLHF.

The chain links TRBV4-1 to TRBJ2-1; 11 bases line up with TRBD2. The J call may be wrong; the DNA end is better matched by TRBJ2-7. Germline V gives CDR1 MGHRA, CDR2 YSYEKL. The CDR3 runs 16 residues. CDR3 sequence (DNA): TGCGCCAGCAGCCACGAGACTAGCGGGACCTACAATGAGCAGTACTTC. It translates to CASSHETSGTYNEQYF.

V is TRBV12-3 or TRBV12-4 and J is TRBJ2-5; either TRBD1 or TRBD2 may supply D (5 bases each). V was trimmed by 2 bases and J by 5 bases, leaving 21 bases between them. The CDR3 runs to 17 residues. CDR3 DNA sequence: TGTGCCAGCAGTTTACCTAGGGGAGACCTGGGCGGGGAGACCCAGTACTTC. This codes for CASSLPRGDLGGETQYF.

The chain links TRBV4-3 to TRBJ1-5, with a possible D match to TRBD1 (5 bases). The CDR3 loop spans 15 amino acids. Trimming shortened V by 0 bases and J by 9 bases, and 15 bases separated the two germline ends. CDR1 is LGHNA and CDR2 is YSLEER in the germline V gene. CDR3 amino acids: CASSQDGAKHRPQHF. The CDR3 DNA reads TGCGCCAGCAGCCAAGATGGGGCCAAGCATCGGCCCCAGCATTTT.

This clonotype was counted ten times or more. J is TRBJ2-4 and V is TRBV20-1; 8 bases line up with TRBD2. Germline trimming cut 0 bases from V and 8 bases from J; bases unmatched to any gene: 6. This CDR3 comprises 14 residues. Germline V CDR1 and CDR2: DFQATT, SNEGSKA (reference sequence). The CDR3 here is CSARDPQLADIQYF. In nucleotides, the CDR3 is TGCAGTGCTAGAGATCCCCAACTAGCGGACATTCAGTACTTC.

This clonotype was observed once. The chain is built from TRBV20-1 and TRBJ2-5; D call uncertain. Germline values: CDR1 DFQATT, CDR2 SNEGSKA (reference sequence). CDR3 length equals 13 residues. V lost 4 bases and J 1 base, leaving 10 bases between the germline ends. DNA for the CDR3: TGCAGTGCTAACCAGGTTGCCCAAGAGACCCAGTACTTC. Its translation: CSANQVAQETQYF.

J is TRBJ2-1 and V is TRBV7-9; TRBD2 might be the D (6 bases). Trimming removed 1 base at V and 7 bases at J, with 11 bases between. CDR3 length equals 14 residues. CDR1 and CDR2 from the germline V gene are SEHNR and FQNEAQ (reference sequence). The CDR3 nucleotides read TGTGCCAGCAGCTTAGAGACTAGGGGTAATGAGCAGTTCTTC. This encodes CASSLETRGNEQFF.

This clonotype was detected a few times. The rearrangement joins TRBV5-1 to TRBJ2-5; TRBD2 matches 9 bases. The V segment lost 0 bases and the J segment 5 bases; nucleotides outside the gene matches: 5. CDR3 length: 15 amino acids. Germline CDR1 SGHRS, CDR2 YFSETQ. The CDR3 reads CASSLGSSGMETQYF. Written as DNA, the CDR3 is TGCGCCAGCAGCTTGGGGTCTAGCGGGATGGAGACCCAGTACTTC.

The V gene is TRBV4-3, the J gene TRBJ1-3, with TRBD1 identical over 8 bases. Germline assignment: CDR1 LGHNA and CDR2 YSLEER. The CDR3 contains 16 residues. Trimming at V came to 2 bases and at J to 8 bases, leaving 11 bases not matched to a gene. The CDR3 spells CASSQQLATGEDTIYF. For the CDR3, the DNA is TGCGCCAGCAGCCAACAACTTGCGACAGGGGAAGACACCATATATTTT.

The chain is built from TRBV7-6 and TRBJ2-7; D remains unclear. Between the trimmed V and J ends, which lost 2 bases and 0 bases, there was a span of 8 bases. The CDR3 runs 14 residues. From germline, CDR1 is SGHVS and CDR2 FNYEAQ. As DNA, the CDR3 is TGTGCCAGCAGCTTAAAATGGGACTCCTACGAGCAGTACTTC. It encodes CASSLKWDSYEQYF.